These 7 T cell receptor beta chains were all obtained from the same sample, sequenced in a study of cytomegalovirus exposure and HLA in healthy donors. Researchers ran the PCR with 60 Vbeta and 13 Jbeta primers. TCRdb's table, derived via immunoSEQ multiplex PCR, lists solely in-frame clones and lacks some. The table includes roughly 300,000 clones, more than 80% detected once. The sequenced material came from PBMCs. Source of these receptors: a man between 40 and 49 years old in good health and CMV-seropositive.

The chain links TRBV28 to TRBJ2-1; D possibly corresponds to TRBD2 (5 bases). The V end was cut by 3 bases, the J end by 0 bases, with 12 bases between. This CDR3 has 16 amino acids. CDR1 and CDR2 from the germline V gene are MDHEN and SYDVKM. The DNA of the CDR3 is TGTGCCAGCAGTTTGAGGGAAGCGGCCTCCTACAATGAGCAGTTCTTC. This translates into CASSLREAASYNEQFF.

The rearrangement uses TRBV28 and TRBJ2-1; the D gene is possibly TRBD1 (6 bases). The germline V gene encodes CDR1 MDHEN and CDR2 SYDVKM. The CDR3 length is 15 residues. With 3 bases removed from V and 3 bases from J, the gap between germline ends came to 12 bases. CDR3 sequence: CASSFNRAYYNEQFF. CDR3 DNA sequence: TGTGCCAGCAGTTTCAACAGGGCCTACTACAATGAGCAGTTCTTC. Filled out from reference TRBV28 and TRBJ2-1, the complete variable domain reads DVKVTQSSRYLVKRTGEKVFLECVQDMDHENMFWYRQDPGLGLRLIYFSYDVKMKEKGDIPEGYSVSREKKERFSLILESASTNQTSMYLCASSFNRAYYNEQFFGPGTRLTVL.

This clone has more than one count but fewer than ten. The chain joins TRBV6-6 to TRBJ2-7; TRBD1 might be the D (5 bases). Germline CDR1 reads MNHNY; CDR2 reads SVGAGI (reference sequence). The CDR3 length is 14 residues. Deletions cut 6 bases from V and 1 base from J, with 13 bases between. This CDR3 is CASSSPGKSYEQYF. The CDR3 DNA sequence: TGTGCCAGCAGCTCTCCAGGGAAGTCCTACGAGCAGTACTTC.

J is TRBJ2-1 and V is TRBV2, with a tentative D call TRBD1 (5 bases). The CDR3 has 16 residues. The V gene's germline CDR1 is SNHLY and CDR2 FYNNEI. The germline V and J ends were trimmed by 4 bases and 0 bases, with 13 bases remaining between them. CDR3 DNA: TGTGCCAGCAGTGGCTTGACAGCCTTCTCCTACAATGAGCAGTTCTTC. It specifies CASSGLTAFSYNEQFF.

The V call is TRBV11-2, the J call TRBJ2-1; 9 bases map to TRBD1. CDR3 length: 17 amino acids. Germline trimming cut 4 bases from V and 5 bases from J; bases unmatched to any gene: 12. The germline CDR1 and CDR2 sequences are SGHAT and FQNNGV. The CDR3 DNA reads TGTGCCAGCAGCTCCCCGTCGGGACAGGGTATCGACAATGAGCAGTTCTTC. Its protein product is CASSSPSGQGIDNEQFF.

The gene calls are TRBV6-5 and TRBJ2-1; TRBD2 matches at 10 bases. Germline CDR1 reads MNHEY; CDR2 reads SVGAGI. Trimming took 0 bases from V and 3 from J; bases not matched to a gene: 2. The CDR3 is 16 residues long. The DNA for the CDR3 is TGTGCCAGCAGTTACTCCTTAGCGGGGGGCTACAATGAGCAGTTCTTC. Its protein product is CASSYSLAGGYNEQFF.

CDR3 in DNA: TGTGCCAGCAGTTACTCCCGCAGGAAGGACACTGAAGCTTTCTTT. Protein product: CASSYSRRKDTEAFF. The chain couples TRBV6-5 to TRBJ1-1; D unresolved. The length of the CDR3 is 15 residues. Germline CDR1 is MNHEY and CDR2 is SVGAGI. Trimming pared 0 bases from V and 3 bases from J, leaving 11 bases between.